This T cell receptor (beta chain) is drawn from a study of TIL therapy for anti-PD-1-resistant metastatic lung cancer. Across the whole study: Tumors carried a median about 1.6 non-synonymous mutations per megabase.

CDR3 length: 17 amino acids. Per the germline V gene, CDR1 is MGHRA and CDR2 is YSYEKL. The V end lost 5 bases, the J end lost 1 base, and 15 bases lay between the germline ends. The immunoSEQ assay was v3. Survey-level samples got approximately 1.8 million read pairs; deep-level samples got roughly 5-6.5 million. Data came from immunoSEQ multiplex PCR; TCRdb stores just in-frame clones and leaves some out. The sample records 50,000 to 70,000 clones, around 68% being singletons. The time point here: pre-treatment sample, taken before nivolumab and TIL therapy. Adults with stage 4 NSCLC were enrolled in a phase I trial.

The chain carries TRBV4-1 and TRBJ2-6, with a weak D call TRBD1 (6 bases). The receptor was isolated from a person aged 25 to 85 with non-small cell lung cancer. The sequences come from blood, collected at baseline. The CDR3: CASSLQGPESGANVLTF. CDR3 in DNA: TGCGCCAGCAGCTTACAGGGTCCGGAGTCTGGGGCCAACGTCCTGACTTTC.